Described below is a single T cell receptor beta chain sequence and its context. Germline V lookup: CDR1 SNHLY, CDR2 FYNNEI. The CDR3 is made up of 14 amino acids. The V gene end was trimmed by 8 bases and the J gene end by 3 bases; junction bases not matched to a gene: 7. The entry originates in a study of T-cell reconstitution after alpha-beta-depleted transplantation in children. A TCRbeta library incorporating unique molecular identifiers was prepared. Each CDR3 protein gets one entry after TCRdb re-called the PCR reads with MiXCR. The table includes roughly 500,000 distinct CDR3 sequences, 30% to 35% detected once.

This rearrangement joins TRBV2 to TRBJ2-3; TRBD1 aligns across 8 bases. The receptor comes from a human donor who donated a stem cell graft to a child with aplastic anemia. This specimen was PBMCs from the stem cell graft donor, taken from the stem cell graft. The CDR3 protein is CASGWTGKTDTQYF. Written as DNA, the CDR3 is TGTGCCAGCGGGTGGACAGGGAAGACAGATACGCAGTATTTT.